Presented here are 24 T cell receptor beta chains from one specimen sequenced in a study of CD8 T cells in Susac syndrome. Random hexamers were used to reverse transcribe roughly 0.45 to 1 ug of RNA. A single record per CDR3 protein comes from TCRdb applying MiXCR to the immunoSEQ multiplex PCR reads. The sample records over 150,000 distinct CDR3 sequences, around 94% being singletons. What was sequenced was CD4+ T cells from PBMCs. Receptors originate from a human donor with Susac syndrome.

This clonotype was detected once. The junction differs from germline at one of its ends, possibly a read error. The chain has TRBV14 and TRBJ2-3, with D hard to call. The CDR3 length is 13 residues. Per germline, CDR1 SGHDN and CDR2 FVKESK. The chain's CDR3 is CASSQNTADTQFF. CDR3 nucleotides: TGTGCCAGCAGCCAGAATACAGCAGATACGCAGTTTTTT.

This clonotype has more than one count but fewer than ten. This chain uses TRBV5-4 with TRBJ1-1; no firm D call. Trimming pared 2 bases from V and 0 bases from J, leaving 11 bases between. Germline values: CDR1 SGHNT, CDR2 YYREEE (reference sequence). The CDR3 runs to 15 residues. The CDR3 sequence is CASSFSGSLNTEAFF. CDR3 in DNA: TGTGCCAGCAGCTTTTCGGGGTCTTTGAACACTGAAGCTTTCTTT.

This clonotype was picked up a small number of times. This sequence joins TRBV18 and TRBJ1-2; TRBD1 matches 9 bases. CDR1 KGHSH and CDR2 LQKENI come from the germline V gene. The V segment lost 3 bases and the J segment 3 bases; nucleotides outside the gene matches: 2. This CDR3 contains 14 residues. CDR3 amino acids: CASSPGTGYYGYTF. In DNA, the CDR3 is TGTGCCAGCTCACCGGGGACAGGGTACTATGGCTACACCTTC.

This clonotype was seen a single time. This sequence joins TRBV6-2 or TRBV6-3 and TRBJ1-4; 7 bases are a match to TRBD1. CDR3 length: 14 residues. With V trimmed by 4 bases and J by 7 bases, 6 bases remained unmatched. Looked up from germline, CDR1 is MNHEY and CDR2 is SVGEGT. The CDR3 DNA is TGTGCCAGCAGTTGGAGACAGGGCGGTGAAAAACTGTTTTTT. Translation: CASSWRQGGEKLFF.

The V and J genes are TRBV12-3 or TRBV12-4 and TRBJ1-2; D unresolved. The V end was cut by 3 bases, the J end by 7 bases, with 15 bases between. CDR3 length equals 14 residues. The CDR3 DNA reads TGTGCCAGCAGTTTTGACGGACCCCGCCGTGGCTACACCTTC. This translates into CASSFDGPRRGYTF.

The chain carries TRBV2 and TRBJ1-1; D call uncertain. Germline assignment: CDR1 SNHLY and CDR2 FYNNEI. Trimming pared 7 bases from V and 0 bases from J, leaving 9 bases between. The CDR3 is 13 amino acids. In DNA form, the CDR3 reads TGTGCCAGCAATGACGGGTTGAACACTGAAGCTTTCTTT. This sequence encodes CASNDGLNTEAFF. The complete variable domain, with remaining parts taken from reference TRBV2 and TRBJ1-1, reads EPEVTQTPSHQVTQMGQEVILRCVPISNHLYFYWYRQILGQKVEFLVSFYNNEISEKSEIFDDQFSVERPDGSNFTLKIRSTKLEDSAMYFCASNDGLNTEAFFGQGTRLTVV.

Here the CDR3 DNA reads TGTGCCAGTAGTACCCGACTAGCGGGGGATACCGGGGAGCTGTTTTTT. This sequence encodes CASSTRLAGDTGELFF. The chain combines TRBV19 with TRBJ2-2; 12 positions agree with TRBD2. Germline V gene sequence: CDR1 LNHDA, CDR2 SQIVND (reference sequence). The CDR3 runs 16 residues. Unmatched junction bases numbered 5, after V lost 4 bases and J lost 5 bases.

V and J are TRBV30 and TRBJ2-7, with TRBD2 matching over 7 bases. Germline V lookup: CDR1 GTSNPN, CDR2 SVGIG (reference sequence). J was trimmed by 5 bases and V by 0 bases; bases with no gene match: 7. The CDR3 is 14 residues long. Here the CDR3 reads CAWSVGGSGNEQYF. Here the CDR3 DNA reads TGTGCCTGGAGTGTAGGCGGGAGTGGAAACGAGCAGTACTTC.

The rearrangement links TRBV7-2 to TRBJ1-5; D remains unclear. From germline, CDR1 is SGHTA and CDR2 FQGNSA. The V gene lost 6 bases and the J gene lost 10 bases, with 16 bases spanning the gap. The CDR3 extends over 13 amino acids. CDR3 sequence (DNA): TGTGCCAGCAGTCCCTGTTTTAATTGTCCCCAGCATTTT. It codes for CASSPCFNCPQHF.

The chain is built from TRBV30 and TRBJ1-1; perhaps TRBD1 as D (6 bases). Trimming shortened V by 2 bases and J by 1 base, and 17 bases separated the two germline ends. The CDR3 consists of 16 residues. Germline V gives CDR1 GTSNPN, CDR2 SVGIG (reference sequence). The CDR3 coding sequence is TGTGCCTGGAGTCGACAGGAAGGATATTCGAACACTGAAGCTTTCTTT. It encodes CAWSRQEGYSNTEAFF.

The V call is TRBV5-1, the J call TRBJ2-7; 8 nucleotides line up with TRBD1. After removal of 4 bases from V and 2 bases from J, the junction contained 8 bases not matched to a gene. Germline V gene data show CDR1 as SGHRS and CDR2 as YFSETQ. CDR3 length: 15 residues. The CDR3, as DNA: TGCGCCAGCAGCCCGGAAGGGACAGGAACCTACGAGCAGTACTTC. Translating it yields CASSPEGTGTYEQYF.

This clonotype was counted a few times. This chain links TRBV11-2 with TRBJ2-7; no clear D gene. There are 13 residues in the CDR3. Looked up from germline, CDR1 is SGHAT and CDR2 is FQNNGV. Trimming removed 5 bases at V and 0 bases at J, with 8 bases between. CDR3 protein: CASSKDGSYEQYF. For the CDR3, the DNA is TGTGCCAGCAGCAAGGACGGCTCCTACGAGCAGTACTTC.

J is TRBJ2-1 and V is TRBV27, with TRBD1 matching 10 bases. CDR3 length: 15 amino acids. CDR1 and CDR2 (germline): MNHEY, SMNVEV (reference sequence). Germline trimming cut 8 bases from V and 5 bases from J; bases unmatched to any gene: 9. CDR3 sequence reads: CASGLTGGAHNEQFF. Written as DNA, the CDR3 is TGTGCCAGCGGACTGACAGGGGGCGCCCACAATGAGCAGTTCTTC.

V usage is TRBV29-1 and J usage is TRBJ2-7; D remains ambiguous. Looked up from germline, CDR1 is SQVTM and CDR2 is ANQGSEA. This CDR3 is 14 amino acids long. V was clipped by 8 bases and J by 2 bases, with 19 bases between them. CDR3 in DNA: TGCAGCTTCAGCCCCAATTACGACCCCTACGAGCAGTACTTC. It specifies CSFSPNYDPYEQYF.

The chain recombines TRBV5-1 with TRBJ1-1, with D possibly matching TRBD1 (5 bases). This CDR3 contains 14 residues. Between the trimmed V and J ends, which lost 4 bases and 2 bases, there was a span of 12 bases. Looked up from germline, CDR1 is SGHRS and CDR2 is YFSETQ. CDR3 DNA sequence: TGCGCCAGCAGCCCTGCGACAGTCAACACTGAAGCTTTCTTT. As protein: CASSPATVNTEAFF.

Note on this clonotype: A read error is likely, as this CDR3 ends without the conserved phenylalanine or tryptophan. CDR3 DNA sequence: TGCAGTGCTAGAGATCCACTAGCGGGAGTCGACGAGCAGTACCTC. Protein sequence: CSARDPLAGVDEQYL. The J gene is TRBJ2-7, the V gene TRBV20-1; TRBD2 agrees at 11 bases. Germline CDR1 and CDR2: DFQATT and SNEGSKA (reference sequence). J gave up 5 bases and V 0 bases, and 6 bases lay outside the gene matches. The CDR3 runs 15 residues.

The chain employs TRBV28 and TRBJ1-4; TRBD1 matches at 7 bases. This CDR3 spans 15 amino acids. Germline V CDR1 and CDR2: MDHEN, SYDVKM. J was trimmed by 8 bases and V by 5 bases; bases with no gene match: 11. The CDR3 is CASSPGGPRSEKLFF. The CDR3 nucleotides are TGTGCCAGCAGTCCAGGGGGACCCAGGTCAGAAAAACTGTTTTTT.

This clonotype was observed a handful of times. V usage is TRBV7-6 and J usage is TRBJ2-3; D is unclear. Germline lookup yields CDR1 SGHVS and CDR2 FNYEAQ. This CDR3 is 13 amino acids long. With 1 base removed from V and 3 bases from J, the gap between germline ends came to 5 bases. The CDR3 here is CASSLGQTDTQYF. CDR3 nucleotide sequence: TGTGCCAGCAGCTTAGGGCAGACAGATACGCAGTATTTT. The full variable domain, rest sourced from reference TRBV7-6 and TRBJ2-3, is GAGVSQSPRYKVTKRGQDVALRCDPISGHVSLYWYRQALGQGPEFLTYFNYEAQQDKSGLPNDRFSAERPEGSISTLTIQRTEQRDSAMYRCASSLGQTDTQYFGPGTRLTVL.

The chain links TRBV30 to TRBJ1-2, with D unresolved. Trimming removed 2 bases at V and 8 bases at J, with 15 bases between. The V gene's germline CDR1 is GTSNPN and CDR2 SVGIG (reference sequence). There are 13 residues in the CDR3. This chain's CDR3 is CAWSFHRSTGYTF. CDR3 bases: TGTGCCTGGAGTTTTCACCGATCGACGGGCTACACCTTC.

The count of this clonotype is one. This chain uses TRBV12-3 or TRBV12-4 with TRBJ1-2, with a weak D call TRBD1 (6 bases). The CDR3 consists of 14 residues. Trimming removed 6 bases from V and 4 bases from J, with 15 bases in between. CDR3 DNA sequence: TGTGCCAGCAGACTCTGGGGGGGGCTCTATGGCTACACCTTC. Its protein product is CASRLWGGLYGYTF.

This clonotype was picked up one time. Written as DNA, the CDR3 is TGTGCCAGCAGTTTTCGACGGGGAGTCGAGCAGTACTTC. Its translation: CASSFRRGVEQYF. V and J are TRBV12-3 or TRBV12-4 and TRBJ2-7; D may be TRBD2 (5 bases). This CDR3 contains 13 residues. The V and J ends lost 3 bases and 6 bases respectively, with 12 bases between them.

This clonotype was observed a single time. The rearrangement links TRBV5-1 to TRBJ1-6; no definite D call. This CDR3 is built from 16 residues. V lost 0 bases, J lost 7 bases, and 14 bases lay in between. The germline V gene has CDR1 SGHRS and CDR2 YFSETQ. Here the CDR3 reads CASSLAPGYGNSPLHF. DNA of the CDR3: TGCGCCAGCAGCTTGGCGCCCGGTTACGGCAATTCACCCCTCCACTTT.

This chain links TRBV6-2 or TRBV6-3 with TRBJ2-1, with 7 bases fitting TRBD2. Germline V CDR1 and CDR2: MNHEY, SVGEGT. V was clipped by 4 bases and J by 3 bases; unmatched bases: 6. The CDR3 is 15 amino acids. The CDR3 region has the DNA TGTGCCAGCAGTTCTATGGGGGGGGGCTACAATGAGCAGTTCTTC. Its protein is CASSSMGGGYNEQFF.

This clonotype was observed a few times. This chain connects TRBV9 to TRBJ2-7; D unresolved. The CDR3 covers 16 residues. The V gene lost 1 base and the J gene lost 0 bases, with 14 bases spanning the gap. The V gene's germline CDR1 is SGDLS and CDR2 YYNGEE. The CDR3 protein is CASSVYTSIPSYEQYF. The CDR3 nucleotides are TGTGCCAGCAGCGTATATACCAGCATCCCCTCCTACGAGCAGTACTTC. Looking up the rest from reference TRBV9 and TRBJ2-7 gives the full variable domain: DSGVTQTPKHLITATGQRVTLRCSPRSGDLSVYWYQQSLDQGLQFLIQYYNGEERAKGNILERFSAQQFPDLHSELNLSSLELGDSALYFCASSVYTSIPSYEQYFGPGTRLTVT.